This T cell receptor beta chain derives from a study of blood T cell repertoires in COVID-19. Study details: Acute-phase and convalescent COVID-19 samples originated in the United States, Italy and Spain. PBMCs, B-cell-depleted T cells, or T cells were the source of the cDNA or gDNA that made up the material.

V lost 6 bases and J 0 bases, leaving 9 bases between the germline ends. This CDR3 is 13 amino acids long. CDR1 and CDR2 from the germline V gene are MDHEN and SYDVKM. Patients of the Seattle cohort, enrolled during active infection, were followed longitudinally. As originally analysed: Amplifying reference gene primers gave estimates of nucleated cell counts. Libraries were prepared by immunoSEQ multiplex PCR; TCRdb keeps only in-frame clonotypes and omits some of them. D and trimming were read from the DNA, whereas the V and J calls and clone size are those reported in that table. The sample shows more than 150,000 clones, approximately 80% of them seen only once.

The sample was peripheral blood. The TCR sequence derives from a woman of 80 years or more with COVID-19, enrolled during active disease. The V call is TRBV28, the J call TRBJ2-7; the D is unclear. Written as DNA, the CDR3 is TGTGCCAGCAGCCAAATACTCTCCTACGAGCAGTACTTC. Translating it yields CASSQILSYEQYF.